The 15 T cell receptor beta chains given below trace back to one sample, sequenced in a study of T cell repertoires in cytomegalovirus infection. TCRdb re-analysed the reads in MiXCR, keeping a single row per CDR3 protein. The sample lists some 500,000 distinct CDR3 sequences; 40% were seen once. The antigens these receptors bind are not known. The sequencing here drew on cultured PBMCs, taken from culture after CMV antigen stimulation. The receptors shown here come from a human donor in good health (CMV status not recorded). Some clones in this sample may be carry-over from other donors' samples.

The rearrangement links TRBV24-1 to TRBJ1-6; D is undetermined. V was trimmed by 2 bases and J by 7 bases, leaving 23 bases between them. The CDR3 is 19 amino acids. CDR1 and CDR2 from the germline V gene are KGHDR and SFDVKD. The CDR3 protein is CATSDSNNRVLRSNSPLHF. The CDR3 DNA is TGTGCCACCAGTGATTCTAATAACCGGGTCCTACGCTCGAATTCACCCCTCCACTTT.

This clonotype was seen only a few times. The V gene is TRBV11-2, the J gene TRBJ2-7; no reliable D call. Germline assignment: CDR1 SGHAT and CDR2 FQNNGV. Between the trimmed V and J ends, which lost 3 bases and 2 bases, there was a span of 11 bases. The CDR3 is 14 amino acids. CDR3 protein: CASSFGLTAYEQYF. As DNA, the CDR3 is TGTGCCAGCAGCTTTGGGCTAACCGCCTACGAGCAGTACTTC. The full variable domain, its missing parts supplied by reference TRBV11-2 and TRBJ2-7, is EAGVAQSPRYKIIEKRQSVAFWCNPISGHATLYWYQQILGQGPKLLIQFQNNGVVDDSQLPKDRFSAERLKGVDSTLKIQPAKLEDSAVYLCASSFGLTAYEQYFGPGTRLTVT.

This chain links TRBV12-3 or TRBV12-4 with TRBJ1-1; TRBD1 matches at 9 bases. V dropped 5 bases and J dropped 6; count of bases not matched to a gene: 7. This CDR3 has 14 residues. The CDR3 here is CASSPLTGGPEAFF. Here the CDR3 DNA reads TGTGCCAGCAGTCCCTTGACAGGGGGTCCTGAAGCTTTCTTT.

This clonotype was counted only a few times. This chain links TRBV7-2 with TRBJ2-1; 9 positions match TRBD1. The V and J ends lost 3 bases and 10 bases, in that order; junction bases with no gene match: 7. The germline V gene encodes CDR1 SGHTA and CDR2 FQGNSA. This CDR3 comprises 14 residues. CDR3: CASSLRQGVGEQFF. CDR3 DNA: TGTGCCAGCAGCTTGAGACAGGGGGTAGGGGAGCAGTTCTTC.

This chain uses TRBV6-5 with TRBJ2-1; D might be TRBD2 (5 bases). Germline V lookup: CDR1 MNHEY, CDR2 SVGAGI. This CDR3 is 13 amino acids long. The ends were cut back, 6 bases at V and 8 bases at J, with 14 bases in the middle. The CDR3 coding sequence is TGTGCCAGCAGACCCGGGATGATCGATGAGCAGTTCTTC. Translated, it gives CASRPGMIDEQFF.

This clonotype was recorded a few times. This CDR3 is CASSQVGLEPQHF. The CDR3 nucleotides are TGCGCCAGCAGCCAAGTGGGACTGGAGCCCCAGCATTTT. V is TRBV4-1 and J is TRBJ1-5; D may be TRBD1 (5 bases). Germline CDR1 MGHRA, CDR2 YSYEKL. The CDR3 extends over 13 amino acids. V dropped 1 base and J dropped 8 bases, with 9 bases sitting between them.

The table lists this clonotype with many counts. Here the CDR3 reads CASSLGNNEQFF. The CDR3 DNA reads TGTGCCAGCAGCTTAGGCAACAATGAGCAGTTCTTC. The chain employs TRBV11-2 and TRBJ2-1; D unresolved. The germline gives CDR1 SGHAT, CDR2 FQNNGV. Trimming pared 1 base from V and 5 bases from J, leaving 3 bases between. CDR3 length: 12 residues.

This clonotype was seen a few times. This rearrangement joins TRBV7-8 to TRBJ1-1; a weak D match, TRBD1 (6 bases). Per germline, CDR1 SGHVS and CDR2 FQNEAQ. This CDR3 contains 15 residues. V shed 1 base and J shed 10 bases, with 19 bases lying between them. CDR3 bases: TGTGCCAGCAGCTTAGGCGGACAGTACATATTAGGAGCTTTCTTT. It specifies CASSLGGQYILGAFF.

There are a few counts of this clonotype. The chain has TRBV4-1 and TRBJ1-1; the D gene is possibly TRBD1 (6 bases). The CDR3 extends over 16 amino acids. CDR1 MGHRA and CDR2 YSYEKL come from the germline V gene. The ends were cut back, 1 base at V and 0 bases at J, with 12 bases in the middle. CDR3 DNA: TGCGCCAGCAGCCAAGTGCAGGGGAGAGTGAACACTGAAGCTTTCTTT. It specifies CASSQVQGRVNTEAFF.

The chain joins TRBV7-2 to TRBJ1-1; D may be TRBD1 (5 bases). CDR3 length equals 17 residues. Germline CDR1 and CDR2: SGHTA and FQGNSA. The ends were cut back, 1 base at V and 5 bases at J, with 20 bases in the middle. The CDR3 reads CASSLGWYSGPGTEAFF. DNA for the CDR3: TGTGCCAGCAGCTTAGGATGGTATAGTGGACCAGGGACTGAAGCTTTCTTT.

The CDR3 protein is CASSAVWRGGTDTQYF. CDR3 DNA sequence: TGTGCCAGCAGCGCAGTCTGGAGGGGAGGAACAGATACGCAGTATTTT. The V and J genes are TRBV7-8 and TRBJ2-3; TRBD2 might be the D (6 bases). The germline V and J ends were trimmed by 5 bases and 3 bases, with 18 bases remaining between them. Germline CDR1 SGHVS, CDR2 FQNEAQ. CDR3 length equals 16 residues.

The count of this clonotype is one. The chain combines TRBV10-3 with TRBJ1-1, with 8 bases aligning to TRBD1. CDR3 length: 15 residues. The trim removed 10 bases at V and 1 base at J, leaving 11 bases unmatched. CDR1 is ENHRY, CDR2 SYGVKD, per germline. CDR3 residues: CATRDRTPRNTEAFF. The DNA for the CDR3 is TGTGCCACACGGGACAGGACCCCTCGGAACACTGAAGCTTTCTTT.

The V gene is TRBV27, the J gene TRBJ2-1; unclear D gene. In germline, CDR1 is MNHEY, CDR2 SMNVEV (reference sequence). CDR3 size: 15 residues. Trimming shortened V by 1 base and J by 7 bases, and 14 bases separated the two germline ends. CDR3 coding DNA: TGTGCCAGCAGTTTATATCCACAAGGTCCAAATGAGCAGTTCTTC. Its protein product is CASSLYPQGPNEQFF.

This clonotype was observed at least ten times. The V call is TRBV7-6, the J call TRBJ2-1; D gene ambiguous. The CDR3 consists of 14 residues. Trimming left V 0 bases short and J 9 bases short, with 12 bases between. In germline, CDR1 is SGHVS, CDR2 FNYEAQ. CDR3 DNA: TGTGCCAGCAGCTTAGCGGGCCGCGGTAGTGAGCAGTTCTTC. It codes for CASSLAGRGSEQFF.

This CDR3 is CASSFEGEAFF. The CDR3 DNA reads TGTGCCAGCAGTTTTGAGGGTGAAGCTTTCTTT. V and J are TRBV12-3 or TRBV12-4 and TRBJ1-1; D gene unclear. The CDR3 covers 11 residues. V lost 3 bases, J lost 7 bases, and 6 bases lay in between.